The 28 T cell receptor beta chains listed next were all sequenced from one sample in a study of T cell responses to AZD1222 COVID-19 vaccine. Sequencing used immunoSEQ multiplex PCR; TCRdb keeps in-frame clones, though not all of them. This repertoire shows roughly 260,000 clones, 93% found once; its top ten account for 0.55%. Sequencing used peripheral blood, obtained on day 0 of AZD1222 vaccination. Every receptor here comes from an adult in good health.

A single count supports this clone. This sample also contains other DNA sequences that code for the same CDR3. The chain combines TRBV6-6 with TRBJ2-7, with 7 positions matching TRBD1. J lost 4 bases, V lost 5 bases, and 8 bases had no gene match. The germline V gene encodes CDR1 MNHNY and CDR2 SVGAGI (reference sequence). The CDR3 is 14 amino acids. This CDR3 reads CASSRTGTAYEQYF. The CDR3 DNA sequence: TGTGCCAGCAGTAGAACCGGGACAGCTTACGAGCAGTACTTC.

The chain has TRBV2 and TRBJ1-1; a possible D gene is TRBD1 (5 bases). V was pared by 7 bases and J by 5 bases, with 14 bases between. Germline values: CDR1 SNHLY, CDR2 FYNNEI. The CDR3 contains 13 residues. CDR3 sequence: CASTQGGSTEAFF. CDR3 bases: TGTGCCAGCACCCAGGGTGGCTCGACTGAAGCTTTCTTT.

The rearrangement uses TRBV5-1 and TRBJ1-1, with a weak D call TRBD1 (5 bases). Germline CDR1 is SGHRS and CDR2 is YFSETQ. This CDR3 is built from 14 residues. V lost 3 bases, J lost 4 bases, and 13 bases lay in between. CDR3 sequence (DNA): TGCGCCAGCAGCTCCTACCGCGGGGGCACTGAAGCTTTCTTT. Encoded protein: CASSSYRGGTEAFF.

The CDR3, as DNA: TGTGCCAGCAGCACCCATAGCGATGAGCAGTTCTTC. Protein: CASSTHSDEQFF. The J gene is TRBJ2-1, the V gene TRBV7-6; D is perhaps TRBD2 (5 bases). V was pared by 5 bases and J by 8 bases, with 10 bases between. CDR3 length: 12 amino acids. Germline V gene sequence: CDR1 SGHVS, CDR2 FNYEAQ.

This clone appeared a single time. This chain joins TRBV5-1 and TRBJ2-5; D gene ambiguous. The V end lost 5 bases, the J end lost 0 bases, and 11 bases lay between the germline ends. The germline V gene encodes CDR1 SGHRS and CDR2 YFSETQ. CDR3 length: 14 amino acids. The CDR3 DNA reads TGCGCCAGCAGGACCGGAGAGTACCAAGAGACCCAGTACTTC. It is translated as CASRTGEYQETQYF.

This chain links TRBV4-1 with TRBJ2-4, with D maybe TRBD1 (6 bases). This CDR3 has 14 amino acids. Trimming took off 0 bases at V and 11 bases at J, with 14 bases between the two ends. CDR1 and CDR2 (germline): MGHRA, YSYEKL. CDR3 sequence reads: CASSQEVSGALQYF. For the CDR3, the DNA is TGCGCCAGCAGCCAAGAGGTATCAGGGGCCCTTCAGTACTTC.

CDR3 nucleotide sequence: TGTGCCAGCAGTTCCCCCCGGGGGCGGTTGGAGACCCAGTACTTC. Its protein product is CASSSPRGRLETQYF. The rearrangement links TRBV6-9 to TRBJ2-5; D tentatively reads TRBD1 or TRBD2 (6 bases each). Germline CDR1 and CDR2: MNHGY and SVAAGI. This CDR3 is built from 15 residues. Trimming took off 4 bases at V and 5 bases at J, with 17 bases between the two ends.

The DNA of the CDR3 is TGTGCCAGCAGCTTCGGCAGCAACTCCTACAATGAGCAGTTCTTC. This sequence encodes CASSFGSNSYNEQFF. V usage is TRBV11-3 and J usage is TRBJ2-1; D remains unclear. Germline V gene data show CDR1 as SGHNT and CDR2 as YENEEA. The V end was cut by 3 bases, the J end by 0 bases, with 9 bases between. The CDR3 runs to 15 residues.

This clone was observed once. The chain recombines TRBV21-1 with TRBJ2-7; TRBD1 is the table's D call, not checked against the DNA. TRBV21-1 is recorded as a pseudogene. The CDR3 has 13 amino acids. For the CDR3, the DNA is TGTGCCAGCAGCAACCAGACAAACTACGAGCAGTACTTC. Translating it yields CASSNQTNYEQYF.

This rearrangement joins TRBV18 to TRBJ1-1; weak D call: TRBD1 (6 bases). The CDR3 is 14 amino acids. V lost 1 base and J lost 1, with 7 bases in between. CDR1 is KGHSH, CDR2 LQKENI, per germline. The CDR3 here is CASSPQGGNTEAFF. For the CDR3, the DNA is TGTGCCAGCTCACCACAGGGGGGGAACACTGAAGCTTTCTTT. The variable domain in full, completed from reference TRBV18 and TRBJ1-1, reads NAGVMQNPRHLVRRRGQEARLRCSPMKGHSHVYWYRQLPEEGLKFMVYLQKENIIDESGMPKERFSAEFPKEGPSILRIQQVVRGDSAAYFCASSPQGGNTEAFFGQGTRLTVV.

CDR3 coding DNA: TGTGCCAGTAGTATAGTTAGCTCTGGGGCCAACGTCCTGACTTTC. Protein product: CASSIVSSGANVLTF. The chain carries TRBV19 and TRBJ2-6; D call uncertain. The germline V gene encodes CDR1 LNHDA and CDR2 SQIVND (reference sequence). The CDR3 totals 15 residues. The V and J ends lost 1 base and 0 bases respectively, with 4 bases between them.

The rearrangement joins TRBV23-1 to TRBJ1-4, with D possibly matching TRBD1 (5 bases). TRBV23-1 is identified as an open reading frame with a role that is uncertain. This CDR3 is 15 amino acids long. V was shortened by 10 bases and J by 1 base, with 16 bases between the two germline ends. DNA for the CDR3: TGCGCCACCATAAACCGCGGGGGAACTAATGAAAAACTGTTTTTT. Its translation: CATINRGGTNEKLFF.

The chain's CDR3 is CAISGRGGQDTQYF. The CDR3 region has the DNA TGTGCCATCAGTGGGCGGGGGGGCCAAGATACGCAGTATTTT. This chain uses TRBV10-3 with TRBJ2-3, with TRBD2 matching 9 bases. The CDR3 spans 14 residues. The trim removed 4 bases at V and 5 bases at J, leaving 4 bases unmatched. Germline CDR1 and CDR2: ENHRY and SYGVKD.

This chain links TRBV30 with TRBJ2-6; D is perhaps TRBD2 (6 bases). The V end was cut by 5 bases, the J end by 5 bases, with 16 bases between. The CDR3 totals 15 residues. Germline CDR1 is GTSNPN and CDR2 is SVGIG (reference sequence). This CDR3 is CAWDSGRDWANVLTF. The CDR3 DNA sequence: TGTGCCTGGGACTCGGGTCGGGACTGGGCCAACGTCCTGACTTTC.

The rearrangement links TRBV5-4 to TRBJ2-5, with D perhaps matching TRBD2 (5 bases). The CDR3 is 15 residues long. Germline CDR1 SGHNT, CDR2 YYREEE (reference sequence). The V and J ends lost 0 bases and 2 bases respectively, with 11 bases between them. CDR3 sequence: CASSLGEGRQETQYF. The CDR3 DNA sequence: TGTGCCAGCAGCTTGGGAGAGGGAAGGCAAGAGACCCAGTACTTC.

The CDR3 DNA reads as TGTGCCAGCAGCTTGGTTTACACAAATGAGCAGTTCTTC. Translating it yields CASSLVYTNEQFF. The chain has TRBV5-6 and TRBJ2-1; no clear D. V gave up 0 bases and J gave up 7 bases, with 8 bases separating them. The germline V gene has CDR1 SGHDT and CDR2 YYEEEE. The CDR3 loop spans 13 amino acids. Supplemented by reference TRBV5-6 and TRBJ2-1, the full variable domain reads DAGVTQSPTHLIKTRGQQVTLRCSPKSGHDTVSWYQQALGQGPQFIFQYYEEEERQRGNFPDRFSGHQFPNYSSELNVNALLLGDSALYLCASSLVYTNEQFFGPGTRLTVL.

This clone was seen just once. This chain uses TRBV6-5 with TRBJ1-5, with D tentatively TRBD1 (6 bases). Trimming shortened V by 4 bases and J by 7 bases, and 17 bases separated the two germline ends. Germline V gene sequence: CDR1 MNHEY, CDR2 SVGAGI. This CDR3 comprises 15 residues. The CDR3 spells CASSSKPGGAQPQHF. CDR3 DNA: TGTGCCAGCAGTTCAAAGCCGGGGGGCGCGCAGCCCCAGCATTTT.

This clone was seen only once. The rearrangement joins TRBV28 to TRBJ1-4, with D unclear. The CDR3 totals 14 residues. Germline V CDR1 and CDR2: MDHEN, SYDVKM. Trimming removed 2 bases at V and 7 bases at J, with 11 bases between. The CDR3 DNA is TGTGCCAGCAGTTTAATGGGGAAGCCTGAAAAACTGTTTTTT. It encodes CASSLMGKPEKLFF.

The rearrangement uses TRBV30 and TRBJ2-7, with 7 bases that match TRBD2. Per the germline V gene, CDR1 is GTSNPN and CDR2 is SVGIG (reference sequence). J was trimmed by 5 bases and V by 0 bases; bases with no gene match: 7. This CDR3 spans 14 amino acids. DNA of the CDR3: TGTGCCTGGAGTGTATCGGGGGGAGGCGACGAGCAGTACTTC. Its protein is CAWSVSGGGDEQYF.

The chain is built from TRBV24-1 and TRBJ2-2; 7 bases are shared with TRBD2. This CDR3 is built from 15 residues. Germline V gives CDR1 KGHDR, CDR2 SFDVKD. Trimming cost V 7 bases and J 5 bases; bases outside gene matches: 9. In nucleotides, the CDR3 is TGTGCCACCAGCCGATCGGGGGGTGGGACCGGGGAGCTGTTTTTT. Protein product: CATSRSGGGTGELFF.

The chain carries TRBV2 and TRBJ2-5, with a weak D call TRBD2 (7 bases). Trimming took off 8 bases at V and 7 bases at J, with 20 bases between the two ends. This CDR3 spans 14 amino acids. CDR1 SNHLY and CDR2 FYNNEI come from the germline V gene. For the CDR3, the DNA is TGTGCCAGCGGCGGGGAGGGGGGATCGGGGACCCAGTACTTC. This sequence encodes CASGGEGGSGTQYF.

The rearrangement links TRBV11-3 to TRBJ2-1; D may be TRBD2 (7 bases). This CDR3 contains 14 residues. Per the germline V gene, CDR1 is SGHNT and CDR2 is YENEEA. V lost 5 bases and J 4 bases, leaving 12 bases between the germline ends. The CDR3 spells CASSLRGLYNEQFF. As DNA, the CDR3 is TGTGCCAGCAGCCTGCGGGGGCTGTACAATGAGCAGTTCTTC.

The chain uses TRBV6-6 and TRBJ2-7; tentatively, D is TRBD2 (6 bases). The CDR3 loop spans 13 amino acids. V dropped 5 bases and J dropped 6 bases, with 14 bases sitting between them. Germline V gene lookup returns CDR1 MNHNY and CDR2 SVGAGI (reference sequence). CDR3: CASSPTSLGEQYF. The CDR3 DNA sequence: TGTGCCAGCAGTCCAACTAGCTTGGGCGAGCAGTACTTC.

The chain uses TRBV12-3 or TRBV12-4 and TRBJ1-3, with D unresolved. This CDR3 is 13 amino acids long. V lost 8 bases and J 0 bases, leaving 8 bases between the germline ends. For the CDR3, the DNA is TGTGCCAGCTCCCGGACCTCTGGAAACACCATATATTTT. Translation: CASSRTSGNTIYF.

The chain recombines TRBV6-5 with TRBJ1-2, with 9 bases identical to TRBD1. Germline assignment: CDR1 MNHEY and CDR2 SVGAGI. V dropped 2 bases and J dropped 7; count of bases not matched to a gene: 8. This CDR3 contains 15 residues. The CDR3 sequence: CASSYTFGDRAGYTF. The CDR3 DNA sequence: TGTGCCAGCAGTTACACCTTCGGGGACAGGGCTGGCTACACCTTC.

The rearrangement uses TRBV2 and TRBJ1-4, with D unresolved. The V and J ends lost 6 bases and 4 bases respectively, with 12 bases between them. The CDR3 extends over 14 amino acids. CDR1 and CDR2 from the germline V gene are SNHLY and FYNNEI. CDR3 DNA: TGTGCCAGCAGAGGTGGGCGGCATAATGAAAAACTGTTTTTT. It specifies CASRGGRHNEKLFF.

J is TRBJ2-7 and V is TRBV4-3, with D tentatively TRBD1 or TRBD2 (5 bases each). V gave up 1 base and J gave up 2 bases, with 9 bases separating them. The length of the CDR3 is 14 residues. CDR1 is LGHNA and CDR2 is YSLEER in the germline V gene. The CDR3 protein is CASSQGGPAYEQYF. The CDR3 region has the DNA TGCGCCAGCAGCCAAGGGGGACCTGCCTACGAGCAGTACTTC.

This rearrangement joins TRBV27 to TRBJ1-4; no reliable D call. V was trimmed by 4 bases and J by 8 bases, leaving 14 bases between them. The CDR3 is 14 residues long. Germline V gene sequence: CDR1 MNHEY, CDR2 SMNVEV (reference sequence). The CDR3 DNA is TGTGCCAGCAGTTCAGGACCTAGGGTGGAAAAACTGTTTTTT. It translates to CASSSGPRVEKLFF.